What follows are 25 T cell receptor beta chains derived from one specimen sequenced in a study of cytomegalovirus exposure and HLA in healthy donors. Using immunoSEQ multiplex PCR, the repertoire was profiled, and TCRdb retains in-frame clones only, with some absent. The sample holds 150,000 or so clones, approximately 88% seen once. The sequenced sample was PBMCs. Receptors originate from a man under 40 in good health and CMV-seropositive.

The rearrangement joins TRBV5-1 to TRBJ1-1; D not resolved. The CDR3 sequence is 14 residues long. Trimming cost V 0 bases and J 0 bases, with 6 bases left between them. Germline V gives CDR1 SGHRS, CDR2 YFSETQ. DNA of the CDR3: TGCGCCAGCAGCTTGGACGGGGTGAACACTGAAGCTTTCTTT. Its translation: CASSLDGVNTEAFF.

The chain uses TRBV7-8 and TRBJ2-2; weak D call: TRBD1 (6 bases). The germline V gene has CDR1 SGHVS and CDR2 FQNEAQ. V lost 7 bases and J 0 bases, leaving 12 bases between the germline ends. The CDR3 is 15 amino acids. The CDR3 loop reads CASIPTGPNTGELFF. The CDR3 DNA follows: TGTGCCAGCATTCCGACAGGACCGAACACCGGGGAGCTGTTTTTT.

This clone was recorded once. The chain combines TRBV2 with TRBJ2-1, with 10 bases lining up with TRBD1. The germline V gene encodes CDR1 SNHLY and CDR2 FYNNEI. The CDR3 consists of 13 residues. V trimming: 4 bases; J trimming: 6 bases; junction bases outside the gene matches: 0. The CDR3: CASSGDRGNEQFF. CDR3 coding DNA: TGTGCCAGCAGTGGGGACAGGGGCAATGAGCAGTTCTTC.

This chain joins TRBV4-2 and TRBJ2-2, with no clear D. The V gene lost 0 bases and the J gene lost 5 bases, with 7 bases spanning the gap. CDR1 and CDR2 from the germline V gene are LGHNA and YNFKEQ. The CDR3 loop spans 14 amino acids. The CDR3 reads CASSQDWATGELFF. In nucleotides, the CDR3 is TGTGCCAGCAGCCAAGATTGGGCAACCGGGGAGCTGTTTTTT.

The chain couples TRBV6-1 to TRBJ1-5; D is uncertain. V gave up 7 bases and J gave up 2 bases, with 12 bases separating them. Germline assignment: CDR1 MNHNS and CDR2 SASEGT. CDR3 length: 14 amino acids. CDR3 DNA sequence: TGTGCCAGCAACCGGGGAGGAGGCAATCAGCCCCAGCATTTT. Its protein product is CASNRGGGNQPQHF.

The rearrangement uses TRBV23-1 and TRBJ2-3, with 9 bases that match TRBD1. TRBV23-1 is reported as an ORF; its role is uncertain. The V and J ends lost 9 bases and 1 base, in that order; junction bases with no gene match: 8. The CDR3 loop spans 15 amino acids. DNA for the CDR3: TGCGCCAGGACACAGGGGGCTGTAGGCACAGATACGCAGTATTTT. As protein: CARTQGAVGTDTQYF.

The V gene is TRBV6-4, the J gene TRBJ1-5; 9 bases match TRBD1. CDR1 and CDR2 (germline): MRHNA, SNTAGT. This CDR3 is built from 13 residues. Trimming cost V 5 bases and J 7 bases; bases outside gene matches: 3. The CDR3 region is CASSPGTGQPQHF. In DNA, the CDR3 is TGTGCCAGCAGTCCCGGGACAGGGCAGCCCCAGCATTTT.

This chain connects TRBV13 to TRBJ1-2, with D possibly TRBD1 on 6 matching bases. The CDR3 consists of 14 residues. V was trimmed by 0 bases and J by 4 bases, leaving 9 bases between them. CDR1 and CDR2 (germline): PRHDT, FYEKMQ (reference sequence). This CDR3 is CASSLGQGFYGYTF. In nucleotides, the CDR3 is TGTGCCAGCAGCTTAGGACAGGGATTCTATGGCTACACCTTC.

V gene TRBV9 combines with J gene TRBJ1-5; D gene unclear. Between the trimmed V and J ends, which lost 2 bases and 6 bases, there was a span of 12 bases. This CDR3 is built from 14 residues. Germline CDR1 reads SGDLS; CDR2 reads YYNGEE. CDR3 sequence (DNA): TGTGCCAGCAGCGTCGATGCGGGTGGTCAGCCCCAGCATTTT. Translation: CASSVDAGGQPQHF.

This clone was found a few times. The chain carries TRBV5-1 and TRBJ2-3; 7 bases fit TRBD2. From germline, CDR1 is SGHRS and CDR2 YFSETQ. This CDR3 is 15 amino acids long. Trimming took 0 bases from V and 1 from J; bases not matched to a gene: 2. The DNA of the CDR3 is TGCGCCAGCAGCTTGGTGGCGGGGGGCACAGATACGCAGTATTTT. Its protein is CASSLVAGGTDTQYF.

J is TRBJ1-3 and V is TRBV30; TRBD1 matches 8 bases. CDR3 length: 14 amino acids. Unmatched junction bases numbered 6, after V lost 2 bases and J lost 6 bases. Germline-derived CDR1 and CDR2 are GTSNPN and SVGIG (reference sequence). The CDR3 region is CAWSPGQGQNTIYF. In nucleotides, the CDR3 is TGTGCCTGGAGTCCCGGACAGGGTCAAAACACCATATATTTT.

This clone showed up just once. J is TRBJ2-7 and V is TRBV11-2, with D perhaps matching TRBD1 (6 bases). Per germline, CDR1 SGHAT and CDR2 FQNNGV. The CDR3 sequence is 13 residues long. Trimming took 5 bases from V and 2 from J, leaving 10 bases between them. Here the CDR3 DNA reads TGTGCCAGCAGCCAGGGGTTACCCTACGAGCAGTACTTC. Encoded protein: CASSQGLPYEQYF.

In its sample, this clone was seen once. CDR3 DNA sequence: TGCGCCAGCTCCGGGACTAGCGGGAGGAGCAACACCGGGGAGCTGTTTTTT. This gives the protein CASSGTSGRSNTGELFF. The V and J genes are TRBV5-1 and TRBJ2-2; 15 bases agree with TRBD2. V lost 7 bases and J lost 2; bases outside the gene matches: 6. The germline V gene encodes CDR1 SGHRS and CDR2 YFSETQ. The CDR3 is 17 residues long. Variable domain in full (rest from reference TRBV5-1 and TRBJ2-2): KAGVTQTPRYLIKTRGQQVTLSCSPISGHRSVSWYQQTPGQGLQFLFEYFSETQRNKGNFPGRFSGRQFSNSRSEMNVSTLELGDSALYLCASSGTSGRSNTGELFFGEGSRLTVL.

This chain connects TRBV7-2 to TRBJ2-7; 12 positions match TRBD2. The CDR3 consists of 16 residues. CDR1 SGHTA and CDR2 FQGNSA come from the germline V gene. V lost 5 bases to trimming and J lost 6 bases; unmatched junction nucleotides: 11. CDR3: CASSTTSGGPSGEQYF. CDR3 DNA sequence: TGTGCCAGCAGCACAACTAGCGGGGGGCCCAGCGGCGAGCAGTACTTC.

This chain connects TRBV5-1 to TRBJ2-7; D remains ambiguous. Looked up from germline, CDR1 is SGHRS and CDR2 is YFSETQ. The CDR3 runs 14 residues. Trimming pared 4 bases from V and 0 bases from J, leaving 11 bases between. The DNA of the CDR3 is TGCGCCAGCAGCGCTAATACAGACTCCTACGAGCAGTACTTC. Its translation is CASSANTDSYEQYF.

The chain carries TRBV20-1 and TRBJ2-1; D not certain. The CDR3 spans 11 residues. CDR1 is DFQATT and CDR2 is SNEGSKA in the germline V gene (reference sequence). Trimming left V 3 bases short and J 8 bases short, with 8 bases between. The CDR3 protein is CSASGPHEQFF. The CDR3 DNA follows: TGCAGTGCTAGCGGTCCTCATGAGCAGTTCTTC.

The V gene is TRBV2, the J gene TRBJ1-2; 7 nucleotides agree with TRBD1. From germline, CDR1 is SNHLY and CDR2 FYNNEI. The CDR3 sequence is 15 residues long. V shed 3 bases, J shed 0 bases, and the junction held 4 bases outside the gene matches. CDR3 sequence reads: CASSDRQGANYGYTF. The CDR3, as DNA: TGTGCCAGCAGTGACCGACAGGGTGCTAACTATGGCTACACCTTC. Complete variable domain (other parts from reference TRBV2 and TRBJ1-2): EPEVTQTPSHQVTQMGQEVILRCVPISNHLYFYWYRQILGQKVEFLVSFYNNEISEKSEIFDDQFSVERPDGSNFTLKIRSTKLEDSAMYFCASSDRQGANYGYTFGSGTRLTVV.

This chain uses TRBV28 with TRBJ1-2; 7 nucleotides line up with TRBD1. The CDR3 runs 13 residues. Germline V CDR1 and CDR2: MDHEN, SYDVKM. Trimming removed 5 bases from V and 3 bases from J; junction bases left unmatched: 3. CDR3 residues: CASSLGTDYGYTF. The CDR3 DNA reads TGTGCCAGCAGTCTGGGGACAGACTATGGCTACACCTTC.

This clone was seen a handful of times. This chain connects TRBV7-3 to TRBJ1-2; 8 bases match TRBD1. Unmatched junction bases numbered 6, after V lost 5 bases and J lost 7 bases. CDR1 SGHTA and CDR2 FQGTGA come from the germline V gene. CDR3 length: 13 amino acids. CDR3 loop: CASSKQGAGGYTF. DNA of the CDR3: TGTGCCAGCAGCAAGCAGGGGGCAGGTGGCTACACCTTC.

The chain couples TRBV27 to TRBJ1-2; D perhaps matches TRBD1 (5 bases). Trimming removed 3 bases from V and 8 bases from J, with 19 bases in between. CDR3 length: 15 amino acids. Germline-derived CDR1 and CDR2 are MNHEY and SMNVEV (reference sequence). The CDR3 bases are TGTGCCAGCAGTTTGGGATATAAGGGACTTGGAGGCTACACCTTC. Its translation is CASSLGYKGLGGYTF.

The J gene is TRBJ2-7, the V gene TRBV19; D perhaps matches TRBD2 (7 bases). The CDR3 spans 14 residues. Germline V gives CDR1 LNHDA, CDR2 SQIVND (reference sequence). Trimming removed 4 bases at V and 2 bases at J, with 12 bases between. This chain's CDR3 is CASSKIGGAYEQYF. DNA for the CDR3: TGTGCCAGTAGTAAGATAGGGGGGGCCTACGAGCAGTACTTC. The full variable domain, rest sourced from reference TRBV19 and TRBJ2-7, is DGGITQSPKYLFRKEGQNVTLSCEQNLNHDAMYWYRQDPGQGLRLIYYSQIVNDFQKGDIAEGYSVSREKKESFPLTVTSAQKNPTAFYLCASSKIGGAYEQYFGPGTRLTVT.

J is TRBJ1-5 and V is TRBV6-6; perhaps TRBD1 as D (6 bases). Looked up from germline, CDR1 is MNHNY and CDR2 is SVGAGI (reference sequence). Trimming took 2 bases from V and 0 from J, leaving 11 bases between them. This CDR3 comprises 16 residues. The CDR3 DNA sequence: TGTGCCAGCAGTTACCCGACAGGTGATAGCAATCAGCCCCAGCATTTT. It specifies CASSYPTGDSNQPQHF.

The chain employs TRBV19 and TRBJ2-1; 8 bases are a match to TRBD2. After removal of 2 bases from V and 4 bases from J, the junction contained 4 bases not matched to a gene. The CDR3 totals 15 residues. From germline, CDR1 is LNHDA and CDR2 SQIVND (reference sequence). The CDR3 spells CASSIPGGGYNEQFF. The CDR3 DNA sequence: TGTGCCAGTAGTATACCGGGAGGGGGGTACAATGAGCAGTTCTTC.

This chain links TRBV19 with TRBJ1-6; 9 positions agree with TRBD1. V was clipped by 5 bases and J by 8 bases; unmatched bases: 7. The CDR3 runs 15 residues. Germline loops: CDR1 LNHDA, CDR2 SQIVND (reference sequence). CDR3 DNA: TGTGCCAGTAGTTACGACAGGGGGGAGGATTCACCCCTCCACTTT. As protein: CASSYDRGEDSPLHF.

The CDR3, as DNA: TGTGCCAGCAGCCTAAGCTGGGCGGAGACCCAGTACTTC. Amino acids: CASSLSWAETQYF. The gene calls are TRBV7-9 and TRBJ2-5; D remains ambiguous. Trimming shortened V by 5 bases and J by 5 bases, and 12 bases separated the two germline ends. Germline CDR1 SEHNR, CDR2 FQNEAQ (reference sequence). This CDR3 has 13 amino acids. The full variable domain, with the rest looked up from reference TRBV7-9 and TRBJ2-5, is DTGVSQNPRHKITKRGQNVTFRCDPISEHNRLYWYRQTLGQGPEFLTYFQNEAQLEKSRLLSDRFSAERPKGSFSTLEIQRTEQGDSAMYLCASSLSWAETQYFGPGTRLLVL.